The 3 T cell receptor beta chains below all came from one sample that was sequenced in a study of T cells in women clearing cervical HPV infection. Profiling relied on immunoSEQ multiplex PCR, and the TCRdb table lists in-frame clones only, not all of them. Recorded here are approximately 40,000 clones; the top ten clones represent 7.6%. The sample taken for sequencing was blood buffy coat. The receptors shown here come from a woman between 18 and 75 years old with a cervical HPV16 infection that either progressed to CIN3+ or cleared (not recorded which).

About this clone itself: The read ends 3 residues before the CDR3 terminus; that terminus is restored from the germline J gene. The chain links TRBV11-2 to TRBJ1-1; the D is unclear. V lost 0 bases and J 5 bases, leaving 13 bases between the germline ends. This CDR3 contains 15 residues. Germline V gives CDR1 SGHAT, CDR2 FQNNGV. The CDR3 bases that were read are TGTGCCAGCAGCTTAGACCCTTCGGGGTGGACTGAA. Its protein product is CASSLDPSGWTE. The complete CDR3 sequence is CASSLDPSGWTEAFF.

On this clone itself: The read halts 3 residues ahead of the CDR3 end, with the missing end drawn from the germline J gene. The rearrangement links TRBV10-3 to TRBJ2-3, with 11 bases aligning to TRBD1. The germline CDR1 and CDR2 sequences are ENHRY and SYGVKD. The junction had 9 bases not matched to a gene; V was cut back by 8 bases and J by 2 bases. The CDR3 is made up of 16 amino acids. CDR3 loop: CAIGTGGNKVTDTQYF. The sequenced CDR3 bases are TGTGCCATCGGGACAGGGGGAAACAAGGTCACAGATACG.

Details on this clone: Read coverage stops 3 residues before the CDR3 terminus; the germline J gene supplies the remainder. The rearrangement joins TRBV5-4 to TRBJ1-1, with D possibly TRBD1 on 5 matching bases. The CDR3 contains 15 residues. V was shortened by 4 bases and J by 0 bases, with 13 bases between the two germline ends. Germline V CDR1 and CDR2: SGHNT, YYREEE (reference sequence). CDR3 loop: CASSSRRGMNTEAFF. The CDR3 bases that were read are TGTGCCAGCAGCAGCCGGCGGGGCATGAACACTGAA.